This TCR beta chain was documented in a study of blood T cell repertoires in COVID-19. Study-level information: Whether acute or convalescent, the COVID-19 samples came from the United States, Italy and Spain. T cells, B-cell-depleted T cells, or PBMCs provided the cDNA or gDNA that served as material.

Per the original data handling: By means of reference gene primer amplification, nucleated cell counts were estimated. Method: immunoSEQ multiplex PCR; TCRdb's copy keeps in-frame clones and lacks some. That table furnishes V, J and clone size, whereas the DNA furnished D and trimming. The top ten hold around 0.93% of the sample, which has some 78,000 clones, roughly 91% seen once. This CDR3 spans 17 amino acids. V dropped 0 bases and J dropped 0; count of bases not matched to a gene: 7. Germline V gene lookup returns CDR1 SGHTS and CDR2 YDEGEE. The sample comprised peripheral blood. The V gene is TRBV5-8, the J gene TRBJ2-3; 7 positions match TRBD2. This clonotype originated in a woman in her 50s in a cohort sampled during active COVID-19. Here the CDR3 DNA reads TGTGCCAGCAGCTTGGAGGGTAGCGGGCTTAGCACAGATACGCAGTATTTT. It codes for CASSLEGSGLSTDTQYF.